These 7 T cell receptor beta chains share one sample of origin, sequenced in a study of blood T cell repertoires in COVID-19 (dated by TCRdb to about 2020). Library construction relied on the immunoSEQ multiplex PCR assay. TCRdb retrieved this table from immuneACCESS and kept in-frame rearrangements only. Not all clones are present; in checked studies, unresolved V genes account for under half, and no reason is known for the remainder. This sample comprises approximately 270,000 clones, around 82% of them detected only once. The ten largest account for 0.85% to 0.9% of the sample. The specimen sequenced was peripheral blood. The receptors shown here come from a human donor with COVID-19, enrolled during active disease. The donor label of this sample is uncertain.

This clone has just one count. V usage is TRBV28 and J usage is TRBJ1-1, with TRBD1 matching over 9 bases. The germline gives CDR1 MDHEN, CDR2 SYDVKM. V trimming: 7 bases; J trimming: 6 bases; junction bases outside the gene matches: 9. CDR3 length equals 14 residues. This CDR3 is CASITGGGLPEAFF. The CDR3 DNA sequence: TGTGCCAGCATTACAGGGGGCGGTCTCCCTGAAGCTTTCTTT.

The CDR3 DNA reads as TGTGCCAGTTCCGGGACAGGGGTTGAAAAACTGTTTTTT. Protein: CASSGTGVEKLFF. V usage is TRBV19 and J usage is TRBJ1-4, with 10 bases that match TRBD1. CDR1 is LNHDA, CDR2 SQIVND, per germline (reference sequence). After removal of 8 bases from V and 7 bases from J, the junction contained 4 bases not matched to a gene. This CDR3 is 13 amino acids long.

The V and J genes are TRBV6-5 and TRBJ1-1, with D hard to call. The CDR3 covers 15 residues. V was shortened by 8 bases and J by 4 bases, with 20 bases between the two germline ends. Germline loops: CDR1 MNHEY, CDR2 SVGAGI. In DNA, the CDR3 is TGTGCCAGCTCAAGAGAGGGCCCGGGGATCACTGAAGCTTTCTTT. It yields the protein CASSREGPGITEAFF.

This sequence joins TRBV9 and TRBJ1-1; 8 bases fit TRBD1. V lost 7 bases and J lost 5; bases outside the gene matches: 7. The CDR3 extends over 13 amino acids. Germline CDR1 SGDLS, CDR2 YYNGEE. The CDR3 DNA follows: TGTGCCAGCGGACAGGGTCAACAGACTGAAGCTTTCTTT. Protein sequence: CASGQGQQTEAFF.

The rearrangement joins TRBV28 to TRBJ1-1; tentative D call: TRBD1 (6 bases). Germline CDR1 MDHEN, CDR2 SYDVKM. Trimming removed 2 bases from V and 4 bases from J, with 11 bases in between. The CDR3 contains 14 residues. In nucleotides, the CDR3 is TGTGCCAGCAGTTTAACGGGGGGCGGCACTGAAGCTTTCTTT. It yields the protein CASSLTGGGTEAFF.

The chain couples TRBV28 to TRBJ1-4; D call uncertain. CDR1 is MDHEN and CDR2 is SYDVKM in the germline V gene. The CDR3 runs 12 residues. CDR3 residues: CVSGVEGEKLFF. CDR3 nucleotide sequence: TGTGTGAGTGGGGTAGAGGGAGAAAAACTGTTTTTT.

The rearrangement joins TRBV6-6 to TRBJ1-1, with 8 bases lining up with TRBD1. J lost 1 base, V lost 8 bases, and 9 bases had no gene match. The CDR3 runs to 15 residues. In germline, CDR1 is MNHNY, CDR2 SVGAGI (reference sequence). CDR3 sequence: CASGDLQGANTEAFF. In DNA form, the CDR3 reads TGTGCCAGCGGGGACCTTCAGGGGGCGAACACTGAAGCTTTCTTT.